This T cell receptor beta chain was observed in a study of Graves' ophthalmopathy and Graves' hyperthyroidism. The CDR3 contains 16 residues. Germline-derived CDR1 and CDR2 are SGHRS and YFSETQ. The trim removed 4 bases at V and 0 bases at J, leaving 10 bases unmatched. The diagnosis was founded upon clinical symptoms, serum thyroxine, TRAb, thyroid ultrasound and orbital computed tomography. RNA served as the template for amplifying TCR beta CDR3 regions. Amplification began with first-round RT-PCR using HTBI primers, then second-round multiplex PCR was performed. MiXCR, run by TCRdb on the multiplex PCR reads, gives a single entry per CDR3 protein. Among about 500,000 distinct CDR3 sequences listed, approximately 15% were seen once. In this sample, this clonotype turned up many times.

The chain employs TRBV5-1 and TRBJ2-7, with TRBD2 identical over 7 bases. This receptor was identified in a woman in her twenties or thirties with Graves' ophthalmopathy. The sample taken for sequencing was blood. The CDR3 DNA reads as TGCGCCAGCAGCCCGGGGTTGAGCGGGGCCTCCTACGAGCAGTACTTC. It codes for CASSPGLSGASYEQYF.